Listed below are T cell receptor beta chains from one sample, sequenced in a study of blood T cell repertoires in COVID-19. The data were produced by immunoSEQ multiplex PCR, yet TCRdb's version contains in-frame clones alone and is incomplete. This sample carries about 310,000 clones, around nine tenths of them seen once, and the ten largest clones take over 1%. Material for sequencing was peripheral blood. These receptors were collected from a man aged 70 or older with acute or convalescent COVID-19. Both conserved end residues are part of each CDR3. D genes are given only for firm matches. Expanded clones are given a class, and other clones once, few, many or no size at all.

>TRBJ2-7|TRBV5-5|TRBD1|once
CASSPDRGRADEQYF
TGTGCCAGCAGCCCTGACAGGGGCAGGGCGGACGAGCAGTACTTC
>TRBJ2-7|TRBV13|TRBD2|.
CASSLSGGHPYEQYF
TGTGCCAGCAGCTTATCGGGGGGGCATCCCTACGAGCAGTACTTC
>TRBJ1-2|TRBV10-3|TRBD1|few
CATSGTGFDYGYTF
TGTGCCACGTCCGGGACAGGGTTTGACTATGGCTACACCTTC
>TRBJ2-1|TRBV11-1|.|.
CASSPGAWNEQFF
TGTGCCAGCAGCCCCGGTGCGTGGAATGAGCAGTTCTTC
>TRBJ1-4|TRBV9|.|.
CASSASPTLYNEKLFF
TGTGCCAGCAGCGCGAGCCCTACCCTCTATAATGAAAAACTGTTTTTT
>TRBJ2-1|TRBV12-3/TRBV12-4|.|once
CASSAPSGNEQFF
TGTGCCAGCAGTGCCCCGAGTGGCAATGAGCAGTTCTTC
>TRBJ1-2|TRBV7-6|.|.
CASSLRDKANYGYTF
TGTGCCAGCAGCTTACGGGACAAAGCTAACTATGGCTACACCTTC
>TRBJ1-2|TRBV19|TRBD1|.
CASIPTGGADFGGYTF
TGTGCCAGTATCCCGACAGGGGGCGCGGACTTCGGAGGCTACACCTTC
>TRBJ2-3|TRBV4-1|TRBD1|.
CASDRGVGASTDTQYF
TGCGCCAGTGACAGGGGGGTGGGCGCAAGCACAGATACGCAGTATTTT
>TRBJ2-1|TRBV10-1|TRBD1|.
CASSESRGLSYNEQFF
TGCGCCAGCAGTGAGTCGAGGGGGCTATCCTACAATGAGCAGTTCTTC
>TRBJ2-7|TRBV7-9|TRBD2|.
CASSGSSGVHEQYF
TGTGCCAGCAGTGGTAGTAGCGGGGTCCACGAGCAGTACTTC
>TRBJ2-2|TRBV24-1|.|.
CATSESGNTGELFF
TGTGCCACCAGTGAATCAGGGAACACCGGGGAGCTGTTTTTT
>TRBJ1-4|TRBV9|TRBD1|few
CASSAGQGVLNEKLFF
TGTGCCAGCAGCGCCGGACAGGGGGTCCTAAATGAAAAACTGTTTTTT
>TRBJ2-7|TRBV11-1|.|few
CASSRSGEYEQYF
TGTGCCAGCAGCCGTTCAGGGGAATACGAGCAGTACTTC
>TRBJ1-5|TRBV10-2|TRBD1|.
CASRPGRTGSQPQHF
TGCGCCAGCAGACCCGGTAGGACAGGGAGTCAGCCCCAGCATTTT
>TRBJ1-6|TRBV3-1/TRBV3-2|.|.
CASRETGTYNSPLHF
TGTGCCAGCAGGGAGACAGGTACTTATAATTCACCCCTCCACTTT
>TRBJ1-4|TRBV27|TRBD1|once
CASSRDRVTEKLFF
TGTGCCAGCAGCCGGGACAGGGTGACTGAAAAACTGTTTTTT
>TRBJ2-3|TRBV3-1/TRBV3-2|TRBD2|.
CASSQRVTLAGGRDTQYF
TGTGCCAGCAGCCAAAGGGTTACGTTAGCGGGAGGCAGGGATACGCAGTATTTT
>TRBJ2-7|TRBV9|TRBD2|.
CASSVDGGTHEQYF
TGTGCCAGCAGCGTAGACGGGGGGACCCACGAGCAGTACTTC
>TRBJ1-1|TRBV28|.|.
CASSSPSAGMNTEAFF
TGTGCCAGCAGCTCCCCCTCCGCAGGGATGAACACTGAAGCTTTCTTT
>TRBJ2-7|TRBV6-6|.|.
CASSSGSLYEQYF
TGTGCCAGCAGTTCGGGGTCCCTGTACGAGCAGTACTTC
>TRBJ2-7|TRBV7-2|.|.
CASSLEEGRQQYF
TGTGCCAGCAGCTTAGAGGAGGGACGGCAGCAGTACTTC
>TRBJ2-1|TRBV27|TRBD2|.
CASNSAGTSANNEQFF
TGTGCCAGCAACTCAGCCGGGACTAGCGCGAACAATGAGCAGTTCTTC
>TRBJ1-4|TRBV28|.|.
CASTSPGTNEKLFF
TGTGCCAGCACCTCTCCGGGGACTAATGAAAAACTGTTTTTT
>TRBJ2-5|TRBV7-9|TRBD2|.
CASSLGGGETQYF
TGTGCCAGCAGCTTGGGCGGGGGTGAGACCCAGTACTTC
>TRBJ1-5|TRBV7-9|.|.
CASSLPGSSAPQHF
TGTGCCAGCAGCTTACCGGGGTCCTCAGCCCCCCAGCATTTT
>TRBJ2-1|TRBV7-8|TRBD2|.
CASSPGGPRRFF
TGTGCCAGCAGCCCGGGAGGCCCCCGCCGGTTCTTC
>TRBJ2-1|TRBV2|TRBD2|once
CASSVPSGRRKYNEQFF
TGTGCCAGCAGTGTTCCTAGCGGGAGACGTAAATACAATGAGCAGTTCTTC
>TRBJ1-6|TRBV4-2|.|few
CASSQEAGKVNSPLHF
TGTGCCAGCAGCCAAGAGGCGGGGAAGGTAAATTCACCCCTCCACTTT
>TRBJ2-1|TRBV19|TRBD1|.
CASSTRGINPYNEQFF
TGTGCCAGTAGTACCAGGGGGATTAACCCCTACAATGAGCAGTTCTTC
>TRBJ1-5|TRBV15|.|.
CATQGQGSNQPQHF
TGTGCCACCCAGGGGCAGGGGAGCAATCAGCCCCAGCATTTT
>TRBJ1-1|TRBV30|.|.
CAWNSDTEAFF
TGTGCCTGGAACTCTGACACTGAAGCTTTCTTT
>TRBJ2-1|TRBV6-5|.|once
CASNKQGPNEQFF
TGTGCCAGCAACAAGCAGGGGCCGAATGAGCAGTTCTTC
>TRBJ1-1|TRBV6-1|.|.
CASSEALGRVVGRSEAFF
TGTGCCAGCAGTGAAGCGCTGGGCAGGGTGGTTGGTAGGTCCGAAGCTTTCTTT
>TRBJ2-3|TRBV5-1|TRBD1|.
CASSVGQLTDTQYF
TGCGCCAGCAGCGTGGGACAGCTAACAGATACGCAGTATTTT
>TRBJ2-1|TRBV6-2/TRBV6-3|TRBD2|.
CASSLLPGLADYNEQFF
TGTGCCAGCAGTTTATTACCGGGACTAGCAGATTACAATGAGCAGTTCTTC
>TRBJ1-6|TRBV11-2|TRBD1|.
CASRGTGRYNSPLHF
TGTGCCAGCAGGGGGACAGGGAGGTATAATTCACCCCTCCACTTT
>TRBJ2-3|TRBV11-2|.|.
CASSSADTQYF
TGTGCCAGCAGCTCCGCAGATACGCAGTATTTT
>TRBJ1-2|TRBV15|.|.
CATSRDQEHLSNGYTF
TGTGCCACCAGCAGAGATCAGGAACATCTCAGTAATGGCTACACCTTC
>TRBJ2-7|TRBV3-1/TRBV3-2|.|.
CASSSLIGGEQYF
TGTGCCAGCAGTTCGTTAATCGGGGGCGAGCAGTACTTC
>TRBJ1-5|TRBV19|.|.
CASRERQASNQPQHF
TGTGCCAGTAGGGAGAGACAGGCCAGCAATCAGCCCCAGCATTTT
>TRBJ1-5|TRBV6-5|.|.
CASSTDRYSNQPQHF
TGTGCCAGCAGCACCGACAGGTATAGCAATCAGCCCCAGCATTTT
>TRBJ1-1|TRBV2|TRBD1|.
CASRGQGNTEAFF
TGTGCCTCTAGGGGGCAGGGAAACACTGAAGCTTTCTTT
>TRBJ1-2|TRBV5-1|TRBD1|.
CASSTQGFGYTF
TGCGCCAGCAGCACACAGGGGTTCGGCTACACCTTC
>TRBJ1-2|TRBV29-1|TRBD1|few
CSANRGVGYGYTF
TGCAGCGCTAACAGGGGGGTAGGGTATGGCTACACCTTC
>TRBJ2-5|TRBV7-9|.|.
CASSLTLETQYF
TGTGCCAGCAGCTTGACTTTAGAGACCCAGTACTTC
>TRBJ1-2|TRBV10-3|.|.
CAISEFDRTDLNYGYTF
TGTGCCATCAGTGAATTTGATCGGACAGACCTTAACTATGGCTACACCTTC
>TRBJ2-5|TRBV4-2|.|.
CASSQGPRTRETQYF
TGTGCCAGCAGCCAAGGGCCTAGAACCCGAGAGACCCAGTACTTC
>TRBJ2-1|TRBV2|.|.
CASSPKQGIGQFF
TGTGCCAGCAGTCCGAAACAGGGTATTGGGCAGTTCTTC
>TRBJ2-1|TRBV4-3|TRBD1|.
CASSPDRTGSYNEQFF
TGCGCCAGCAGTCCGGACAGGACAGGCTCCTACAATGAGCAGTTCTTC
>TRBJ2-7|TRBV5-6|.|.
CASSLRVRTEIYEQYF
TGTGCCAGCAGCCTCAGGGTCCGAACTGAGATCTACGAGCAGTACTTC
>TRBJ2-1|TRBV7-2|.|.
CASSPNGPLTGGEQFF
TGTGCCAGCAGTCCGAATGGTCCTCTCACAGGTGGAGAGCAGTTCTTC
>TRBJ2-5|TRBV5-6|TRBD1|.
CASSADRARETQYF
TGTGCCAGCAGCGCCGACAGGGCAAGGGAGACCCAGTACTTC
>TRBJ2-7|TRBV9|TRBD1|.
CASSVAPTGSYEQYF
TGTGCCAGCAGCGTAGCTCCGACAGGGTCTTACGAGCAGTACTTC
>TRBJ1-4|TRBV5-1|.|.
CASSPAAAREKLFF
TGCGCCAGCAGCCCCGCGGCGGCGAGGGAAAAACTGTTTTTT
>TRBJ2-1|TRBV7-2|TRBD2|.
CASSFSGGNEQFF
TGTGCCAGCAGCTTTTCGGGAGGCAATGAGCAGTTCTTC
>TRBJ2-7|TRBV5-1|.|.
CASSFDNSYEQYF
TGCGCCAGCAGTTTCGACAACTCCTACGAGCAGTACTTC